These T cell receptor beta chains were read from a single sample in a study of early T cells in non-severe SARS-CoV-2 infection. TCRdb recomputed calls from the 5' RACE reads with MiXCR, one row per CDR3 protein. Seen here are tens of thousands of distinct CDR3 sequences, roughly 15% observed once, and the top ten hold roughly 4.3%. The sample in question was whole blood, obtained at baseline. The receptor set was obtained from an adult who was a healthcare worker with PCR-confirmed SARS-CoV-2 infection or an uninfected control (not recorded which). Each CDR3 is given with its conserved first and last residue. The D gene is left open where the match is weak. Some rows mark clone size as missing; the rest say once, few, many or name a class of expanded clone.

J gene | D gene | V gene | clone size | CDR3 protein | CDR3 DNA
TRBJ2-2 | NA | TRBV20-1 | NA | CSASSSSTGELFF | TGCAGTGCTAGTTCGTCCAGCACCGGGGAGCTGTTTTTT
TRBJ2-1 | NA | TRBV27 | few | CASSEYKGQSSYNEQFF | TGTGCCAGCAGTGAATACAAGGGGCAAAGCTCCTACAATGAGCAGTTCTTC
TRBJ2-2 | NA | TRBV28 | NA | CASSRRRTGELFF | TGTGCCAGCAGTCGCCGGAGGACCGGGGAGCTGTTTTTT
TRBJ2-3 | NA | TRBV5-1 | NA | CASSFGGSTDTQYF | TGCGCCAGCAGCTTCGGCGGGAGCACAGATACGCAGTATTTT
TRBJ2-7 | NA | TRBV5-6 | NA | CASSLAARAYEQYF | TGTGCCAGCAGCTTGGCGGCCAGGGCCTACGAGCAGTACTTC
TRBJ1-1 | NA | TRBV12-3/TRBV12-4 | NA | CASSQEWGTEAFF | TGTGCCAGCAGCCAGGAGTGGGGCACTGAAGCTTTCTTT
TRBJ1-3 | NA | TRBV6-1 | NA | CASRISSGNTIYF | TGTGCCAGCAGGATTAGCTCTGGAAACACCATATATTTT
TRBJ1-5 | NA | TRBV3-1 | NA | CASSLGTSNQPQHF | TGTGCCAGCAGCCTCGGGACTTCAAATCAGCCCCAGCATTTT
TRBJ2-5 | TRBD2 | TRBV2 | few | CASTPRTSGSETQYF | TGTGCCAGCACTCCCCGGACTAGCGGGAGTGAGACCCAGTACTTC
TRBJ2-2 | NA | TRBV7-9 | NA | CASSLTGTGELFF | TGTGCCAGCAGCTTAACAGGGACCGGGGAGCTGTTTTTT
TRBJ2-1 | NA | TRBV29-1 | many | CSVDTSSYNEQFF | TGCAGCGTCGACACTAGTTCCTACAATGAGCAGTTCTTC
TRBJ2-5 | TRBD1 | TRBV28 | many | CASRLTGVNQETQYF | TGTGCCAGCAGATTGACAGGGGTGAACCAAGAGACCCAGTACTTC
TRBJ2-3 | TRBD2 | TRBV29-1 | few | CSVFKSGADTQYF | TGCAGCGTTTTTAAGAGCGGGGCAGATACGCAGTATTTT
TRBJ2-1 | TRBD2 | TRBV11-2 | few | CASSLGTSGLEQFF | TGTGCCAGCAGCTTAGGGACTAGTGGGCTGGAGCAGTTCTTC
TRBJ2-1 | TRBD1 | TRBV2 | many | CASMRPGQGYNEQFF | TGTGCCAGCATGAGGCCGGGACAGGGGTACAATGAGCAGTTCTTC
TRBJ2-5 | NA | TRBV6-5 | NA | CASSYSRIRAIKETQYF | TGTGCCAGCAGTTACTCGAGAATTAGGGCAATCAAAGAGACCCAGTACTTC
TRBJ2-5 | TRBD1 | TRBV18 | NA | CASSPGQLLETQYF | TGTGCCAGCTCACCGGGACAGCTGCTTGAGACCCAGTACTTC
TRBJ2-7 | NA | TRBV19 | few | CASSDEQYF | TGTGCCAGTAGCGACGAGCAGTACTTC
TRBJ2-4 | NA | TRBV18 | few | CASSPQGVNIQYF | TGTGCCAGCTCACCACAGGGGGTAAACATTCAGTACTTC
TRBJ2-7 | TRBD1 | TRBV6-6 | NA | CASSQTQGAYEQYF | TGTGCCAGCAGTCAAACCCAGGGGGCATACGAGCAGTACTTC
TRBJ2-3 | NA | TRBV21-1 | NA | CASSTTGTGVCDTQYF | TGTGCCAGCAGCACCACTGGGACAGGAGTATGCGATACGCAGTATTTT
TRBJ1-3 | NA | TRBV18 | many | CASSPIGTADTIYF | TGTGCCAGCTCACCGATCGGGACCGCAGACACCATATATTTT
TRBJ2-1 | NA | TRBV5-1 | medium-sized | CASSSPSHYNEQFF | TGCGCCAGCAGCTCCCCCAGTCACTACAATGAGCAGTTCTTC
TRBJ1-6 | NA | TRBV14 | many | CASSQVSGNSPLHF | TGTGCCAGCAGCCAAGTCTCCGGGAACTCACCCCTCCACTTT
TRBJ2-1 | TRBD1 | TRBV20-1 | few | CSAEGQGNEQFF | TGCAGTGCGGAGGGACAGGGGAATGAGCAGTTCTTC
TRBJ2-3 | TRBD2 | TRBV3-1 | few | CASSQESGGATDTQYF | TGTGCCAGCAGCCAGGAATCCGGGGGGGCCACAGATACGCAGTATTTT
TRBJ2-2 | TRBD2 | TRBV7-2 | NA | CASSLGGSENTGELFF | TGTGCCAGCAGCTTAGGCGGGAGCGAGAACACCGGGGAGCTGTTTTTT
TRBJ1-2 | NA | TRBV5-6 | once | CASSPWGLGYTF | TGTGCCAGCAGCCCATGGGGGCTTGGCTACACCTTC
TRBJ2-3 | NA | TRBV20-1 | NA | CSARDPWDTQYF | TGCAGTGCTAGAGACCCCTGGGATACGCAGTATTTT
TRBJ2-3 | TRBD1 | TRBV27 | NA | CASSDRGITDTQYF | TGTGCCAGCTCGGACAGGGGGATAACAGATACGCAGTATTTT
TRBJ2-7 | NA | TRBV12-3/TRBV12-4 | few | CASSPDPPTDPYEQYF | TGTGCCAGCAGTCCCGACCCACCGACAGACCCCTACGAGCAGTACTTC
TRBJ2-2 | NA | TRBV6-5 | few | CASSYGRAGTNTGELFF | TGTGCCAGCAGTTACGGTCGTGCGGGGACGAACACCGGGGAGCTGTTTTTT
TRBJ2-1 | NA | TRBV18 | few | CASSPPEQGSYNEQFF | TGTGCCAGCTCACCCCCCGAGCAGGGCTCCTACAATGAGCAGTTCTTC
TRBJ2-3 | NA | TRBV6-2/TRBV6-3 | few | CASTPTRGSDTQYF | TGTGCCAGCACCCCAACTCGGGGGTCAGATACGCAGTATTTT
TRBJ2-5 | NA | TRBV21-1 | many | CASSNGMYRDTQETQYF | TGTGCCAGCAGCAACGGAATGTACCGGGACACCCAAGAGACCCAGTACTTC
TRBJ2-7 | NA | TRBV27 | NA | CASSLTGYSSYEQYF | TGTGCCAGCAGTTTGACGGGGTACAGCTCCTACGAGCAGTACTTC
TRBJ2-2 | NA | TRBV27 | NA | CASSQRRSPGTFGELFF | TGTGCCAGCAGCCAACGACGCTCCCCTGGGACATTCGGGGAGCTGTTTTTT
TRBJ2-7 | TRBD2 | TRBV14 | few | CASSQDRPGAGGYEQYF | TGTGCCAGCAGCCAAGATAGGCCTGGAGCGGGAGGTTACGAGCAGTACTTC
TRBJ1-3 | NA | TRBV6-6 | NA | CASQGTSGNTIYF | TGTGCCAGTCAGGGGACCTCTGGAAACACCATATATTTT
TRBJ2-2 | NA | TRBV20-1 | NA | CSARAQYTGELFF | TGCAGTGCTAGAGCTCAATACACCGGGGAGCTGTTTTTT
TRBJ2-5 | NA | TRBV5-1 | few | CASSLVGPETQYF | TGCGCCAGCAGCTTGGTGGGCCCAGAGACCCAGTACTTC
TRBJ1-6 | NA | TRBV30 | few | CAWSTLMGGVALHF | TGTGCCTGGAGTACCCTCATGGGGGGGGTGGCCCTCCACTTT
TRBJ2-6 | NA | TRBV5-1 | NA | CASSPKGAGANVLTF | TGCGCCAGCAGCCCCAAGGGGGCTGGGGCCAACGTCCTGACTTTC